Shown below are 10 T cell receptor beta chains from a single sample sequenced in a study of sequential checkpoint blockade in melanoma. Profiling relied on immunoSEQ multiplex PCR, and the TCRdb table lists in-frame clones only, not all of them. The sample lists over 5,000 clones, roughly 28% occurring once. This sample's treatment: randomized to nivolumab then ipilimumab (arm A) or the reverse (arm B). The material was tumor tissue (inferred from file names), obtained from a patient given nivolumab and ipilimumab in sequence. These receptors originate from a human donor with melanoma.

The J gene is TRBJ2-7, the V gene TRBV19; TRBD2 agrees at 8 bases. Trimming took 3 bases from V and 2 from J; bases not matched to a gene: 9. This CDR3 region has 16 residues. Germline CDR1 reads LNHDA; CDR2 reads SQIVND (reference sequence). The CDR3 loop is CASSISPGGPPYEQYF. CDR3 nucleotide sequence: TGTGCCAGTAGTATTAGTCCGGGAGGGCCGCCCTACGAGCAGTACTTC.

In DNA, the CDR3 is TGCGCCAGCAGCTTGGATTCCGGGGCAAGGGATGGCTACACCTTC. It yields the protein CASSLDSGARDGYTF. V is TRBV5-1 and J is TRBJ1-2, with D possibly being TRBD1 (5 bases). The germline gives CDR1 SGHRS, CDR2 YFSETQ. This CDR3 has 15 amino acids. V was shortened by 0 bases and J by 6 bases, with 15 bases between the two germline ends.

The rearrangement joins TRBV5-1 to TRBJ2-1, with TRBD2 matching 8 bases. V dropped 3 bases and J dropped 2; count of bases not matched to a gene: 10. The CDR3 is 17 residues long. The V gene's germline CDR1 is SGHRS and CDR2 YFSETQ. Here the CDR3 reads CASSSSSSGLTYNEQFF. As DNA, the CDR3 is TGCGCCAGCAGCTCGTCGTCTAGCGGGCTCACCTACAATGAGCAGTTCTTC.

V gene TRBV28 combines with J gene TRBJ1-2, with D maybe TRBD1 (6 bases). CDR3 length equals 13 residues. Germline CDR1 and CDR2: MDHEN and SYDVKM. Trimming took 6 bases from V and 1 from J, leaving 9 bases between them. DNA for the CDR3: TGTGCCAGCAGACGGACAGTTAACTATGGCTACACCTTC. This codes for CASRRTVNYGYTF.

The gene calls are TRBV5-1 and TRBJ1-2; 7 bases line up with TRBD1. Unmatched junction bases numbered 5, after V lost 0 bases and J lost 6 bases. The length of the CDR3 is 14 residues. Germline values: CDR1 SGHRS, CDR2 YFSETQ. The DNA of the CDR3 is TGCGCCAGCAGCTTGGCCGGGACAGCCCATGGCTACACCTTC. This gives the protein CASSLAGTAHGYTF.

The sample holds a few counts of this clone. The V gene is TRBV11-3, the J gene TRBJ2-3, with D maybe TRBD1 (6 bases). V was shortened by 5 bases and J by 3 bases, with 12 bases between the two germline ends. This CDR3 is 14 amino acids long. The germline CDR1 and CDR2 sequences are SGHNT and YENEEA. The DNA of the CDR3 is TGTGCCAGCAGCATCGGACAGAGAACAGATACGCAGTATTTT. Amino acids: CASSIGQRTDTQYF.

The chain is built from TRBV28 and TRBJ2-6, with unresolved D. V lost 6 bases to trimming and J lost 0 bases, with 12 bases between them. The germline V gene has CDR1 MDHEN and CDR2 SYDVKM. The CDR3 runs 16 residues. CDR3 nucleotide sequence: TGTGCCAGCAGGTATTTGACTGACTCTGGGGCCAACGTCCTGACTTTC. Translating it yields CASRYLTDSGANVLTF. Combining the CDR3 with reference TRBV28 and TRBJ2-6 gives the whole variable domain DVKVTQSSRYLVKRTGEKVFLECVQDMDHENMFWYRQDPGLGLRLIYFSYDVKMKEKGDIPEGYSVSREKKERFSLILESASTNQTSMYLCASRYLTDSGANVLTFGAGSRLTVL.

The CDR3 is CASSLELGRGIMDSPLHF. Written as DNA, the CDR3 is TGTGCCAGCAGTTTAGAGTTAGGAAGGGGTATAATGGATTCACCCCTCCACTTT. V gene TRBV27 combines with J gene TRBJ1-6, with D possibly matching TRBD1 (5 bases). Trimming removed 2 bases from V and 8 bases from J, with 22 bases in between. The CDR3 is made up of 18 amino acids. CDR1 MNHEY and CDR2 SMNVEV come from the germline V gene (reference sequence).

This clone was picked up a small number of times. The chain has TRBV11-3 and TRBJ2-5; 12 bases agree with TRBD1. The CDR3 consists of 17 residues. Germline trimming cut 5 bases from V and 1 base from J; bases unmatched to any gene: 8. The germline V gene encodes CDR1 SGHNT and CDR2 YENEEA. The CDR3 DNA sequence: TGTGCCAGCAGCCCGTACCCGGGACAGGGGGCCCAAGAGACCCAGTACTTC. Its protein is CASSPYPGQGAQETQYF.

This clone showed up just a few times. This sequence joins TRBV11-3 and TRBJ2-3; 8 nucleotides agree with TRBD2. Looked up from germline, CDR1 is SGHNT and CDR2 is YENEEA. With 3 bases clipped from V and 2 bases from J, the junction kept 7 bases outside the gene matches. This CDR3 has 16 residues. DNA for the CDR3: TGTGCCAGCAGCTTCCGGCTAGCGGGTTCCACAGATACGCAGTATTTT. It is translated as CASSFRLAGSTDTQYF. Looking up the rest from reference TRBV11-3 and TRBJ2-3 gives the full variable domain: EAGVVQSPRYKIIEKKQPVAFWCNPISGHNTLYWYLQNLGQGPELLIRYENEEAVDDSQLPKDRFSAERLKGVDSTLKIQPAELGDSAVYLCASSFRLAGSTDTQYFGPGTRLTVL.